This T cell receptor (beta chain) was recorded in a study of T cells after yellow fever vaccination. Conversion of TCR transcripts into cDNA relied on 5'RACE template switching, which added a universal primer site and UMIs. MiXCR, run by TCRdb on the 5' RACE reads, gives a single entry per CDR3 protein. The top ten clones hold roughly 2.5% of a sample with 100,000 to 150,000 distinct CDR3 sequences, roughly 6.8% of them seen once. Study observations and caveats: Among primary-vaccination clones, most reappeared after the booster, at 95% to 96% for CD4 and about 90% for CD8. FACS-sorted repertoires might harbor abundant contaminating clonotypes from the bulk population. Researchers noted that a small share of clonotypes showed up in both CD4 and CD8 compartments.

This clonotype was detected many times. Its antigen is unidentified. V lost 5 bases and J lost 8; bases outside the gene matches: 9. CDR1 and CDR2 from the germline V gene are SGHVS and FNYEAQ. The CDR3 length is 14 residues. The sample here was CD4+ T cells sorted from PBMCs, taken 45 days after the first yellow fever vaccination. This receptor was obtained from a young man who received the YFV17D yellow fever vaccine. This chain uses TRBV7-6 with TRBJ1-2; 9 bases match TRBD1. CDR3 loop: CASSPGTGNVGYTF. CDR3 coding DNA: TGTGCCAGCAGCCCCGGGACAGGGAATGTCGGCTACACCTTC.